This T cell receptor beta chain derives from a study of T-cell memory formation after mild COVID-19. The V gene's germline CDR1 is SGHNT and CDR2 YENEEA. V lost 1 base, J lost 9 bases, and 10 bases lay in between. There are 13 residues in the CDR3. 5'RACE primed from the constant segment yielded TCR alpha and TCR beta cDNA libraries bearing sample barcodes and UMIs. MiXCR was run by TCRdb on the 5' RACE reads, yielding one entry per CDR3 protein. The data show 300,000 to 400,000 distinct CDR3 sequences, roughly 15% seen once. Findings of the study overall: Researchers found some responding clones in pre-infection memory, a sign that cross-reactive memory joined.

As concerns this clonotype: Antigen specificity is unknown.

The sample consisted of PBMCs or a T cell subset sorted from them (not recorded which). The genes are TRBV11-3 and TRBJ2-1; D not certain. This sequence was found in a man between 18 and 29 years old who had mild COVID-19 (a few samples of this study predate the infection). Cell type and time point are not known. CDR3 nucleotide sequence: TGTGCCAGCAGCTTAGTACCGTCAAGTGAGCAGTTCTTC. It encodes CASSLVPSSEQFF. Complete variable domain (other parts from reference TRBV11-3 and TRBJ2-1): EAGVVQSPRYKIIEKKQPVAFWCNPISGHNTLYWYLQNLGQGPELLIRYENEEAVDDSQLPKDRFSAERLKGVDSTLKIQPAELGDSAVYLCASSLVPSSEQFFGPGTRLTVL.